Following are 24 T cell receptor beta chains from one sample sequenced in a study of yellow fever vaccine responses in identical twins. TCRdb recomputed calls from the RT-PCR reads with MiXCR, one row per CDR3 protein. The sample lists about 34,000 distinct CDR3 sequences; about 63% were seen once. Sequenced here: T cells from blood (PBMCs), unsorted or a sorted subset (not recorded which), sampled before or after yellow fever vaccination (not recorded which). The receptors come from a young woman who received the yellow fever vaccine.

This clonotype was seen just once. The chain couples TRBV24-1 to TRBJ1-2; 10 nucleotides agree with TRBD1. The V gene's germline CDR1 is KGHDR and CDR2 SFDVKD. There are 14 residues in the CDR3. The J segment lost 8 bases and the V segment lost 4 bases, leaving 6 bases of the junction unmatched. CDR3 in DNA: TGTGCCACCAGTGACCCTGGGACAGGGGACGGCTACACCTTC. Its translation: CATSDPGTGDGYTF.

The chain employs TRBV2 and TRBJ1-1; D is unresolved. Germline CDR1 reads SNHLY; CDR2 reads FYNNEI. V was pared by 3 bases and J by 0 bases, with 2 bases between. The CDR3 is 12 amino acids. The DNA of the CDR3 is TGTGCCAGCAGTGATCTGAACACTGAAGCTTTCTTT. Protein: CASSDLNTEAFF.

This clonotype came up a few times. This chain connects TRBV29-1 to TRBJ1-1; maybe TRBD1 (6 bases). CDR3 size: 13 residues. Trimming shortened V by 4 bases and J by 2 bases, and 11 bases separated the two germline ends. In germline, CDR1 is SQVTM, CDR2 ANQGSEA. The CDR3 DNA is TGCAGCGTTGCTACAGGGCTTAACACTGAAGCTTTCTTT. Translation: CSVATGLNTEAFF.

The chain is built from TRBV7-9 and TRBJ2-1, with 8 bases identical to TRBD1. The CDR3 covers 14 residues. V was clipped by 1 base and J by 7 bases; unmatched bases: 3. Germline CDR1 reads SEHNR; CDR2 reads FQNEAQ (reference sequence). DNA for the CDR3: TGTGCCAGCAGCTTAGGGACAGGGAGGAATGAGCAGTTCTTC. This translates into CASSLGTGRNEQFF.

The gene calls are TRBV29-1 and TRBJ2-5; D ambiguous. The V gene's germline CDR1 is SQVTM and CDR2 ANQGSEA. With 3 bases removed from V and 5 bases from J, the gap between germline ends came to 13 bases. The CDR3 loop spans 13 amino acids. This CDR3 reads CSVDVVNGETQYF. CDR3 coding DNA: TGCAGCGTTGATGTAGTCAACGGGGAGACCCAGTACTTC.

The rearrangement uses TRBV18 and TRBJ1-2; unclear D gene. CDR1 is KGHSH, CDR2 LQKENI, per germline. The ends were cut back, 0 bases at V and 2 bases at J, with 7 bases in the middle. CDR3 length: 14 residues. The CDR3 nucleotides read TGTGCCAGCTCACCACCTCCAGCCAACTATGGCTACACCTTC. This encodes CASSPPPANYGYTF.

The chain couples TRBV5-1 to TRBJ1-1; 8 positions agree with TRBD1. Trimming at V came to 0 bases and at J to 0 bases, leaving 1 base not matched to a gene. This CDR3 spans 15 amino acids. Germline assignment: CDR1 SGHRS and CDR2 YFSETQ. CDR3 residues: CASSLETGVNTEAFF. Written as DNA, the CDR3 is TGCGCCAGCAGCTTGGAGACAGGGGTGAACACTGAAGCTTTCTTT.

The chain is built from TRBV6-1 and TRBJ1-6; D perhaps matches TRBD1 (5 bases). Trimming pared 6 bases from V and 10 bases from J, leaving 13 bases between. This CDR3 spans 13 amino acids. CDR1 and CDR2 from the germline V gene are MNHNS and SASEGT. As DNA, the CDR3 is TGTGCCAGCAGCTTCAGCAGGGACTCACCCCTCCACTTT. Translated, it gives CASSFSRDSPLHF.

This rearrangement joins TRBV6-5 to TRBJ2-5; a possible D gene is TRBD1 (5 bases). Trimming took off 0 bases at V and 5 bases at J, with 10 bases between the two ends. The germline gives CDR1 MNHEY, CDR2 SVGAGI. This CDR3 comprises 14 residues. The CDR3 sequence: CASSYSAGQETQYF. CDR3 DNA: TGTGCCAGCAGTTACTCAGCAGGGCAGGAGACCCAGTACTTC.

Points on this clonotype: The junction shows a germline mismatch at one end, possibly a read error. The chain uses TRBV14 and TRBJ2-3; D is possibly TRBD1 or TRBD2 (5 bases each). The CDR3 runs 17 residues. Germline assignment: CDR1 SGHDN and CDR2 FVKESK. Here the CDR3 DNA reads TGTGCGAGCAGCCCCCCTTCGGGACGACCAAACACAGATACGCAGTATTTT. Protein: CASSPPSGRPNTDTQYF.

The CDR3 DNA sequence: TGTGCCAGCAGCCCCATGGCTAGCGGGGGCTCCTACAATGAGCAGTTCTTC. Residues: CASSPMASGGSYNEQFF. The gene calls are TRBV14 and TRBJ2-1; 10 positions match TRBD2. Germline V lookup: CDR1 SGHDN, CDR2 FVKESK. V dropped 4 bases and J dropped 0; count of bases not matched to a gene: 6. The CDR3 loop spans 17 amino acids.

This chain links TRBV7-9 with TRBJ2-4; tentative D call: TRBD2 (5 bases). Germline lookup yields CDR1 SEHNR and CDR2 FQNEAQ (reference sequence). The CDR3 extends over 13 amino acids. V shed 1 base and J shed 9 bases, with 10 bases lying between them. The CDR3 sequence is CASSLGSEGIQYF. In DNA, the CDR3 is TGTGCCAGCAGCTTAGGGTCAGAGGGCATTCAGTACTTC.

This chain connects TRBV18 to TRBJ2-3, with 7 bases fitting TRBD2. V was pared by 8 bases and J by 2 bases, with 13 bases of the junction left unmatched. The CDR3 is 16 residues long. CDR1 KGHSH and CDR2 LQKENI come from the germline V gene. The CDR3 spells CASTKDPSGNTDTQYF. CDR3 nucleotides: TGTGCCAGCACAAAGGATCCTAGCGGAAACACAGATACGCAGTATTTT.

This sequence joins TRBV10-3 and TRBJ2-1, with 10 bases identical to TRBD2. Germline V gene sequence: CDR1 ENHRY, CDR2 SYGVKD. CDR3 length: 18 residues. Trimming took 4 bases from V and 0 from J; bases not matched to a gene: 9. The CDR3 sequence: CAISAMLAGASSYNEQFF. In nucleotides, the CDR3 is TGTGCCATCAGTGCTATGCTAGCGGGGGCTAGCTCCTACAATGAGCAGTTCTTC.

This chain uses TRBV2 with TRBJ2-1; no reliable D call. Trimming stripped 2 bases from V and 5 bases from J, with 7 bases between. The CDR3 is 13 residues long. Germline assignment: CDR1 SNHLY and CDR2 FYNNEI. The CDR3 here is CASSERPHNEQFF. CDR3 nucleotide sequence: TGTGCCAGCAGTGAAAGGCCTCACAATGAGCAGTTCTTC. Together with reference TRBV2 and TRBJ2-1, the CDR3 gives the full variable domain: EPEVTQTPSHQVTQMGQEVILRCVPISNHLYFYWYRQILGQKVEFLVSFYNNEISEKSEIFDDQFSVERPDGSNFTLKIRSTKLEDSAMYFCASSERPHNEQFFGPGTRLTVL.

This clonotype was counted a few times. The chain links TRBV4-3 to TRBJ2-1; no clear D gene. This CDR3 has 14 residues. V lost 4 bases, J lost 8 bases, and 15 bases lay in between. CDR1 is LGHNA, CDR2 YSLEER, per germline. The CDR3 here is CASSLRRSWDEQFF. CDR3 DNA sequence: TGCGCCAGCAGCCTCCGACGCAGCTGGGATGAGCAGTTCTTC.

In this sample, this clonotype turned up a few times. The genes are TRBV18 and TRBJ2-3, with D possibly being TRBD2 (6 bases). In germline, CDR1 is KGHSH, CDR2 LQKENI. This CDR3 is 14 amino acids long. Trimming took off 2 bases at V and 4 bases at J, with 10 bases between the two ends. The CDR3 region is CASSPGRMADTQYF. The CDR3 nucleotides are TGTGCCAGCTCACCAGGGAGGATGGCAGATACGCAGTATTTT. The entire variable domain, with the rest obtained from reference TRBV18 and TRBJ2-3, is as follows: NAGVMQNPRHLVRRRGQEARLRCSPMKGHSHVYWYRQLPEEGLKFMVYLQKENIIDESGMPKERFSAEFPKEGPSILRIQQVVRGDSAAYFCASSPGRMADTQYFGPGTRLTVL.

This chain uses TRBV11-1 with TRBJ2-7, with 7 bases identical to TRBD1. This CDR3 is built from 15 residues. Germline loops: CDR1 SGHAT, CDR2 FQDESV (reference sequence). With V trimmed by 5 bases and J by 0 bases, 7 bases remained unmatched. The CDR3 loop reads CASSRDSWSSYEQYV. In DNA form, the CDR3 reads TGTGCCAGCAGCCGGGACAGCTGGAGCTCCTACGAGCAGTACGTC.

Worth noting for this clonotype: One end of the junction does not line up with germline, which may come from a read error. The chain couples TRBV14 to TRBJ1-5, with D possibly matching TRBD1 (5 bases). Germline V CDR1 and CDR2: SGHDN, FVKESK. This CDR3 has 13 amino acids. CDR3 coding DNA: TGTGCCAGCAGCCAAGACTTGGGGCAGCCCCGGCATTTT. It yields the protein CASSQDLGQPRHF.

Note on this clonotype: A junction end diverges from the germline sequence, so it may reflect a read error. This chain connects TRBV2 to TRBJ2-1; D tentatively fits TRBD1 or TRBD2 (5 bases each). Germline lookup yields CDR1 SNHLY and CDR2 FYNNEI. The CDR3 length is 10 residues. The DNA of the CDR3 is TGTGCCAACAGTGAGGGGTACCAGTTCTTC. As protein: CANSEGYQFF.

The rearrangement links TRBV7-6 to TRBJ2-1, with TRBD2 matching over 7 bases. Trimming removed 2 bases from V and 8 bases from J; junction bases left unmatched: 6. This CDR3 is built from 14 residues. CDR1 and CDR2 from the germline V gene are SGHVS and FNYEAQ. This CDR3 is CASSLIPGRDEQFF. CDR3 bases: TGTGCCAGCAGCTTAATTCCGGGGAGGGATGAGCAGTTCTTC.

V gene TRBV10-3 combines with J gene TRBJ2-7, with TRBD2 identical over 8 bases. The CDR3 runs 15 residues. Per germline, CDR1 ENHRY and CDR2 SYGVKD. Trimming took 4 bases from V and 4 from J; bases not matched to a gene: 9. The CDR3 sequence is CAISGGAGASYEQYF. The CDR3 region has the DNA TGTGCCATCAGTGGGGGAGCGGGAGCGTCGTACGAGCAGTACTTC.

Only a few counts were recorded for this clonotype. This chain links TRBV7-6 with TRBJ2-3; D unresolved. This CDR3 contains 15 residues. V dropped 1 base and J dropped 2 bases, with 10 bases sitting between them. The germline CDR1 and CDR2 sequences are SGHVS and FNYEAQ. CDR3 in amino acids: CASSLGGGFTDTQYF. CDR3 nucleotides: TGTGCCAGCAGCTTAGGAGGTGGATTCACAGATACGCAGTATTTT.

V is TRBV7-7 and J is TRBJ1-1; D unclear. V lost 5 bases to trimming and J lost 1 base, with 5 bases between them. Germline assignment: CDR1 SSHAT and CDR2 FNYEAQ (reference sequence). The CDR3 extends over 12 amino acids. CDR3 region: CASSPKNTEAFF. DNA of the CDR3: TGTGCCAGCAGCCCGAAGAACACTGAAGCTTTCTTT.